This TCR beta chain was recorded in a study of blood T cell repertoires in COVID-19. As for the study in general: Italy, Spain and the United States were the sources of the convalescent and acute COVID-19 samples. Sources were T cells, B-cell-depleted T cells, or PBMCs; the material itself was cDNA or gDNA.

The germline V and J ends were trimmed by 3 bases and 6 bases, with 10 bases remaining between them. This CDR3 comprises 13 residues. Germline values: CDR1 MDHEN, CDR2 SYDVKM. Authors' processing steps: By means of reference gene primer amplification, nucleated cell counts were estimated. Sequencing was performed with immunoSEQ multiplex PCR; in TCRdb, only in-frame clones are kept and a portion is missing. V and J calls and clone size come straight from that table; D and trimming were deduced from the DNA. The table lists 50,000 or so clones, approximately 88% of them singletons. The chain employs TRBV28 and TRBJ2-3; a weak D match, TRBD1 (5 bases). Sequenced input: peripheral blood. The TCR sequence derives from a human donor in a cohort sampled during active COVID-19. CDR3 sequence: CASSFQGRDTQYF. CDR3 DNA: TGTGCCAGCAGTTTTCAGGGTCGGGATACGCAGTATTTT.